This T cell receptor (beta chain) comes out of a study of cytomegalovirus exposure and HLA in healthy donors. Study results and caveats: In a later analysis, specific HLA alleles were associated with 15,000 to 20,000 TCR beta sequences at a 0.05 false discovery rate. Cytomegalovirus-associated TCR beta chains were listed, numbering under 200.

PCR was performed using 60 Vbeta and 13 Jbeta primers. TCRdb's copy holds only in-frame clones and misses some; the assay was immunoSEQ multiplex PCR. The sample contains around 120,000 clones, around four fifths of which appear only once. Only one count was recorded for this clone. Its antigen is unknown. This CDR3 is built from 14 residues. J was trimmed by 7 bases and V by 6 bases; bases with no gene match: 9. CDR1 and CDR2 from the germline V gene are SGHAT and FQDESV (reference sequence). Sequencing was carried out using PBMCs. This TCR was sampled from a human donor in good health. This sequence joins TRBV11-1 and TRBJ2-1; the match to TRBD1 covers 7 bases. This chain's CDR3 is CASSSQGKENEQFF. CDR3 bases: TGTGCCAGCAGTTCACAGGGGAAGGAGAATGAGCAGTTCTTC.